The source of this T cell receptor beta chain is a study of naive and memory T cell subsets. Study-wide points: TCR abundance followed a power law differing between naive and memory subsets.

CD4+ T cell IFNgamma after overnight CMV lysate exposure gave donor CMV status. Four subsets defined by CD45RA and CD27 were sorted after CD3, CD4, CD8 and live/dead staining. An equimolar mix of two oligonucleotides served as the beta constant-region primer for TRBC1 and TRBC2. MiXCR, run by TCRdb on the UMI-ligation and nested PCR reads, gives a single entry per CDR3 protein. The sample lists about 90,000 distinct CDR3 sequences, around 6.5% seen once, with 1.6% in the top ten. This clonotype has just a few counts. The antigen remains undetermined. This clonotype was obtained from a human donor in good health. The sequenced sample was central memory CD4+ T cells from blood.

The CDR3 here is CASSGRGRAINEQFF. CDR3 nucleotides: TGTGCCAGCAGCGGCCGCGGGAGGGCCATCAATGAGCAGTTCTTC. The genes are TRBV11-2 and TRBJ2-1; 9 bases are shared with TRBD2. V was pared by 5 bases and J by 6 bases, with 8 bases of the junction left unmatched. This CDR3 comprises 15 residues. Germline lookup yields CDR1 SGHAT and CDR2 FQNNGV.